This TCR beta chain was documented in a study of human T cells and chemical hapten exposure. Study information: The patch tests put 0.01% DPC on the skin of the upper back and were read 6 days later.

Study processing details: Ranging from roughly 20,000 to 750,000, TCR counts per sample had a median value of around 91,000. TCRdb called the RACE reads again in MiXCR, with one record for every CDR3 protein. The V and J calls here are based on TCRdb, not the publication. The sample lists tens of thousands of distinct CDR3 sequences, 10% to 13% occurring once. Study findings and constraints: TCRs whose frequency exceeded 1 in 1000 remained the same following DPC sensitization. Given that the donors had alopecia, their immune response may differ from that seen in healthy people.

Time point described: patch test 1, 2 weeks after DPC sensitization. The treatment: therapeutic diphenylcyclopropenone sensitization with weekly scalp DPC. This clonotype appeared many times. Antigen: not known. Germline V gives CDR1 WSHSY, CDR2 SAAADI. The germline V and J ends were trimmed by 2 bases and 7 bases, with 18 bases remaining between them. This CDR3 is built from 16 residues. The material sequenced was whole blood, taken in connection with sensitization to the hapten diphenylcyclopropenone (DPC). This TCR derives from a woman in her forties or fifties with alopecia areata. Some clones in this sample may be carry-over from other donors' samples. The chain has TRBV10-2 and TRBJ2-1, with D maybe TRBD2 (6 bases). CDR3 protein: CASSEPVSGSRNEQFF. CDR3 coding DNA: TGCGCCAGCAGTGAGCCTGTTTCCGGGAGTCGGAATGAGCAGTTCTTC.